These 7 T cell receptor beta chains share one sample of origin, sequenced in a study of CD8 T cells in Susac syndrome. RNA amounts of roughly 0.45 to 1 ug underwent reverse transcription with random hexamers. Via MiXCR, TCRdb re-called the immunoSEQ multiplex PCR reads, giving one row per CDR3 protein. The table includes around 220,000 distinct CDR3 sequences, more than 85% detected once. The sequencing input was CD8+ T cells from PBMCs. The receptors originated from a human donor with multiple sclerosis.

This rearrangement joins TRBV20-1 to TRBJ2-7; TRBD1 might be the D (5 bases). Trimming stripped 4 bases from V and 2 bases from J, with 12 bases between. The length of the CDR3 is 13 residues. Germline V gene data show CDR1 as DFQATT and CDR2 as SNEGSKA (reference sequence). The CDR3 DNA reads TGCAGTGCTAAGGTTGACAGAACCTACGAGCAGTACTTC. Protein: CSAKVDRTYEQYF.

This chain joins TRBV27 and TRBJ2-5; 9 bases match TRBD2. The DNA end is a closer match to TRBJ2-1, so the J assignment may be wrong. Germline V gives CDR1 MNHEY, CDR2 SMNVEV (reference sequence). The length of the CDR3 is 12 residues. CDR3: CASSPLGTSQFF. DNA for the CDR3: TGTGCCAGCAGTCCCCTCGGGACTAGCCAGTTCTTC.

CDR3 DNA: TGCAGTGCTAGGACTAGCGGAGTCCAAGGCAATGAGCAGTTCTTC. Its protein product is CSARTSGVQGNEQFF. The V gene is TRBV20-1, the J gene TRBJ2-1; 9 nucleotides align to TRBD2. Germline V CDR1 and CDR2: DFQATT, SNEGSKA (reference sequence). The CDR3 totals 15 residues. With V trimmed by 3 bases and J by 6 bases, 9 bases remained unmatched.

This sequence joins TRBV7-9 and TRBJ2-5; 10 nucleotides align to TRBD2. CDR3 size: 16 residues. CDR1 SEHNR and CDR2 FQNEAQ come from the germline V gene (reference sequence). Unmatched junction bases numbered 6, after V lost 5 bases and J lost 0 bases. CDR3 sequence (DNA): TGTGCCAGCAGCCCGACTAGCGGGCCGTACCAAGAGACCCAGTACTTC. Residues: CASSPTSGPYQETQYF.

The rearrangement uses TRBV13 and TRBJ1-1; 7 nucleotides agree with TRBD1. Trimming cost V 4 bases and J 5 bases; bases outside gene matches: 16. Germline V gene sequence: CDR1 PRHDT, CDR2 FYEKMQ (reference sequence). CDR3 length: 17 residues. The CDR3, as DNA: TGTGCCAGCAGCTCCTGGACAGGACGGCAGAGGGGAACTGAAGCTTTCTTT. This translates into CASSSWTGRQRGTEAFF.

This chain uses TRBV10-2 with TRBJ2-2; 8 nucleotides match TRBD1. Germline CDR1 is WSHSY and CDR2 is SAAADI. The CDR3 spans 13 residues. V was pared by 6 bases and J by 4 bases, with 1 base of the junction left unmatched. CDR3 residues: CASRDRVTGELFF. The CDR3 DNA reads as TGCGCCAGCAGGGACAGGGTCACCGGGGAGCTGTTTTTT.

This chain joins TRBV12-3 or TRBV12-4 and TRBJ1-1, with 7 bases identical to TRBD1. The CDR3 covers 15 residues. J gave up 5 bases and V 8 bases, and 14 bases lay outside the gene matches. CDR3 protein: CASSRAYRGGTEAFF. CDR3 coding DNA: TGTGCCAGCTCTAGGGCCTACAGGGGAGGGACTGAAGCTTTCTTT.